There are many counts of the clone carrying this T cell receptor beta chain. TCR cDNA, made by 5'RACE template switching, carried an added universal primer site and UMIs. Using its own MiXCR run on the 5' RACE reads, TCRdb lists one record per CDR3 protein. The sample contains roughly 240,000 distinct CDR3 sequences, about 7% of which appear only once. Between the trimmed V and J ends, which lost 4 bases and 2 bases, there was a span of 15 bases. The germline CDR1 and CDR2 sequences are SGHNT and YYREEE (reference sequence). This CDR3 contains 15 residues. The record originates from a study of T cells after yellow fever vaccination.

This TCR derives from a man aged 25-45 years who received the YFV17D yellow fever vaccine. The V and J genes are TRBV5-4 and TRBJ2-5; perhaps TRBD2 as D (5 bases). This specimen consisted of CD4+ T cells sorted from PBMCs, obtained on the day of the yellow fever booster vaccination. The CDR3 spells CASSPTGKRQETQYF. In DNA form, the CDR3 reads TGTGCCAGCAGCCCTACCGGGAAAAGACAAGAGACCCAGTACTTC. Drawing the rest from reference TRBV5-4 and TRBJ2-5, the complete variable domain is ETGVTQSPTHLIKTRGQQVTLRCSSQSGHNTVSWYQQALGQGPQFIFQYYREEENGRGNFPPRFSGLQFPNYSSELNVNALELDDSALYLCASSPTGKRQETQYFGPGTRLLVL.